The 6 T cell receptor beta chains below all came from one sample that was sequenced in a study of tumor-infiltrating lymphocytes in primary liver carcinoma (dated by TCRdb to the late 2010s). Reads for this sample came from an Illumina HiSeq 2500. TCRbeta-specific cDNA was reverse-transcribed from about 520 ng total RNA using a constant-region primer and ProtoScript II reverse transcriptase. Construction of the TCRbeta libraries relied on three nested rounds of multiplex PCR, following a slightly modified ARM-PCR procedure. Each of the first two PCR rounds ran for about 10 cycles and used multiplex TRBV1-TRBV30 forward primers together with a Cbeta reverse primer. TCRdb reprocessed the public reads (quality trimming at Q25 with fastp, clone calling with MiXCR) and kept in-frame beta chains. All rows with the same CDR3 protein become a single entry with the most common DNA and genes. The sample table holds just under 45,000 distinct CDR3 sequences, of which roughly 73% were seen once. The ten largest clones add up to about 18% of the sample.

Without any cell sorting, total RNA and DNA were co-extracted from approximately 20-30 mg of bulk tissue using the AllPrep DNA/RNA mini kit. Sequencing input: liver tumor tissue from sampling region 2. The cell subset or site tag for this specimen amounts to: tumor region T2, inferior pole. The receptors stem from a man between 35 and 55 years old with primary liver carcinoma and hepatitis B virus infection.

The chain joins TRBV5-1 to TRBJ1-1; tentatively, D is TRBD1 (5 bases). V was trimmed by 1 base and J by 3 bases, leaving 10 bases between them. There are 14 residues in the CDR3. Germline CDR1 is SGHRS and CDR2 is YFSETQ. CDR3 protein: CASSLCGGDTEAFF. The CDR3 bases are TGCGCCAGCAGCTTGTGTGGGGGGGACACTGAAGCTTTCTTT.

About this clonotype: Germline and junction disagree at one end, which may indicate a read error. The chain combines TRBV6-6 with TRBJ2-5, with TRBD2 matching 9 bases. There are 16 residues in the CDR3. Per the germline V gene, CDR1 is MNHNY and CDR2 is SVGAGI (reference sequence). CDR3 bases: TGTGTCAGCAGGGACGGGCTGGCGGGAGGGCAAGAGACCCAGTACTTC. This codes for CVSRDGLAGGQETQYF.

A remark on this clonotype: One junction end does not reproduce the germline sequence, and a read error may be involved. V usage is TRBV5-6 and J usage is TRBJ1-2; no definite D call. CDR3 length equals 16 residues. Germline V gives CDR1 SGHDT, CDR2 YYEEEE. The CDR3: CSSSLVVGPSNYGHTF. The CDR3 nucleotides read TGTTCCAGCAGCTTGGTTGTTGGTCCTTCTAACTATGGCCACACCTTC.

Comment on this clonotype: The junction and the germline gene differ at one end; a read error may be behind it. The CDR3 protein is CVSSLQSGVNTDTQYF. Written as DNA, the CDR3 is TGTGTCAGCAGCTTACAATCGGGAGTCAACACAGATACGCAGTATTTT. The V gene is TRBV11-2, the J gene TRBJ2-3; tentatively, D is TRBD2 (6 bases). The germline gives CDR1 SGHAT, CDR2 FQNNGV. The CDR3 consists of 16 residues. The whole variable domain, filled in from reference TRBV11-2 and TRBJ2-3, reads EAGVAQSPRYKIIEKRQSVAFWCNPISGHATLYWYQQILGQGPKLLIQFQNNGVVDDSQLPKDRFSAERLKGVDSTLKIQPAKLEDSAVYLCVSSLQSGVNTDTQYFGPGTRLTVL.

This clonotype was observed a handful of times. One junction end does not reproduce the germline sequence, and a read error may be involved. The chain uses TRBV11-3 and TRBJ2-1; no clear D. This CDR3 region has 14 residues. Germline lookup yields CDR1 SGHNT and CDR2 YENEEA. This chain's CDR3 is CAGSLSVSNNERFF. The CDR3 DNA follows: TGTGCCGGCAGCTTAAGCGTCTCGAACAATGAGCGGTTCTTC.

With respect to this clonotype: As the CDR3 is not closed by the conserved phenylalanine or tryptophan, this likely results from a read error. V and J are TRBV6-1 and TRBJ2-1; TRBD1 matches at 11 bases. Germline assignment: CDR1 MNHNS and CDR2 SASEGT. CDR3 length: 15 residues. CDR3 nucleotides: TGTGCCAGTAGTGGGGACAGGGGGTTTAATAATGAGCAGTTCTCC. Translated, it gives CASSGDRGFNNEQFS.